This TCR beta chain is drawn from a study of CD8+CD57+ T cells in acquired aplastic anemia. Study-wide context: DNA per sorted CD4+ or CD8+ sample ranged about 0.2 to 30 ug, averaging about 3.4 ug.

The junction had 4 bases not matched to a gene; V was cut back by 11 bases and J by 7 bases. The CDR3 contains 12 residues. All sequencing subjects had displayed CD8+CD57+ cell expansion on flow cytometry. Regarding the study as a whole: Patient and control CD8+ Simpson's diversity was not significantly different.

This clonotype appeared many times. Antigen unknown. Investigators profiled TCR beta VDJ and CDR3 from genomic DNA template. MiXCR, applied by TCRdb to the reads, yields one record per CDR3 protein. The top ten clones hold 7% to 10% of a sample with roughly 240,000 distinct CDR3 sequences, approximately 50% of them seen once. The sample was sorted CD4+, CD8+, or CD8+CD57+ T cells (not recorded which) from PBMCs. The chain couples TRBV12-3 or TRBV12-4 to TRBJ1-6; 8 bases fit TRBD1. The sequence was collected from a human donor with aplastic anemia. This chain's CDR3 is CAGRQGNSPLHF. The CDR3 DNA reads TGTGCCGGTCGACAGGGGAATTCACCCCTCCACTTT.